The T cell receptor (beta chain) under discussion was sequenced for a study of T cells in Graves' hyperthyroidism and ophthalmopathy. For the study at large: The authors collected peripheral blood at initial diagnosis, before any treatment.

Patients were excluded because of uncontrolled infection, other autoimmune disease, pregnancy or lactation. Overall study results and limits: In validation, the model predicted ophthalmopathy. These predictions came a median 6.5 months before onset. Appearing also in blood were most of the thyroid clonotypes expanded above 0.001.

This clonotype was counted many times. Its antigen is not identified. Using RNA transcripts as the source, TCR beta CDR3 regions were amplified. A set of HTBI primers served as the primers for a first-round RT-PCR of the TCR CDR3. MiXCR, run by TCRdb on the multiplex PCR reads, gives a single entry per CDR3 protein. The sample includes approximately 600,000 distinct CDR3 sequences, approximately 14% seen only once; the top ten take roughly 7.1%. The V gene lost 6 bases and the J gene lost 5 bases, with 10 bases spanning the gap. The CDR3 totals 13 residues. Sequences were obtained from blood. The TCR originated in a woman aged 18-35 years with Graves' ophthalmopathy. The chain uses TRBV12-3 or TRBV12-4 and TRBJ2-2; D gene unclear. CDR3 sequence reads: CASSQTGTGELFF. The CDR3 DNA reads as TGTGCCAGCAGCCAGACTGGGACCGGGGAGCTGTTTTTT.